One sample yielded the 3 T cell receptor beta chains listed below, sequenced in a study of PD-L1 blockade in urothelial cancer. Indicated time point: pretreatment peripheral blood. Sequencing used immunoSEQ multiplex PCR; TCRdb keeps in-frame clones, though not all of them. This table holds approximately 90,000 clones, 84% found once. The sample in question was PBMCs, obtained around atezolizumab (anti-PD-L1) treatment. The receptors here all came from a man aged 60 to 69 with urothelial cancer.

The chain has TRBV27 and TRBJ1-2; 9 bases agree with TRBD1. Germline assignment: CDR1 MNHEY and CDR2 SMNVEV (reference sequence). This CDR3 has 15 amino acids. Germline trimming cut 7 bases from V and 8 bases from J; bases unmatched to any gene: 14. The CDR3 DNA follows: TGTGCCAGCACCACGTCCGGGACAGGGACTTGGGGCTACACCTTC. Protein product: CASTTSGTGTWGYTF.

This sequence joins TRBV19 and TRBJ1-5, with a tentative D call TRBD1 (5 bases). The CDR3 length is 15 residues. Trimming pared 4 bases from V and 1 base from J, leaving 11 bases between. The germline V gene encodes CDR1 LNHDA and CDR2 SQIVND (reference sequence). CDR3 residues: CASSKSGPSNQPQHF. The CDR3 DNA reads as TGTGCCAGTAGTAAGTCAGGGCCCAGCAATCAGCCCCAGCATTTT. Looking up the rest from reference TRBV19 and TRBJ1-5 gives the full variable domain: DGGITQSPKYLFRKEGQNVTLSCEQNLNHDAMYWYRQDPGQGLRLIYYSQIVNDFQKGDIAEGYSVSREKKESFPLTVTSAQKNPTAFYLCASSKSGPSNQPQHFGDGTRLSIL.

This chain joins TRBV4-1 and TRBJ2-2, with TRBD2 identical over 12 bases. The CDR3 runs 16 residues. The germline V gene has CDR1 MGHRA and CDR2 YSYEKL. Trimming at V came to 1 base and at J to 5 bases, leaving 2 bases not matched to a gene. In DNA form, the CDR3 reads TGCGCCAGCAGCCAAGTAACTAGCGGGGGGACCGGGGAGCTGTTTTTT. Translating it yields CASSQVTSGGTGELFF.